This T cell receptor beta chain originates from a study of response to subunit inactivated influenza vaccine. TCRdb redid the calling of the RT-PCR reads with MiXCR, one entry per CDR3 protein. Of 150,000 to 200,000 distinct CDR3 sequences listed, approximately 10% are singletons. General study findings and limits: A suggestion made by the authors is that each seasonal influenza vaccination recruits few new T cells.

The V gene's germline CDR1 is SGHVS and CDR2 FQNEAQ. Trimming shortened V by 5 bases and J by 6 bases, and 8 bases separated the two germline ends. The CDR3 sequence is 11 residues long. This clonotype showed up just once. As yet, its antigen is unknown. The clonotype was recovered from a man aged 45 to 65 who received an inactivated influenza vaccine. The specimen comprised non-naive T cells sorted from PBMCs, sampled 45 days after vaccination. The J gene is TRBJ2-7, the V gene TRBV7-8; D is undetermined. The CDR3 protein is CASSQRAEQYF. For the CDR3, the DNA is TGTGCCAGCAGCCAAAGAGCCGAGCAGTACTTC.